Given below is one TCR beta chain in context. The target antigen is unknown. The data originate from a study of T-cell memory formation after mild COVID-19. V shed 4 bases, J shed 3 bases, and the junction held 5 bases outside the gene matches. This CDR3 comprises 15 residues. Germline assignment: CDR1 KGHDR and CDR2 SFDVKD. TCRdb recomputed calls from the 5' RACE reads with MiXCR, one row per CDR3 protein. Here the sample spans 350,000 to 500,000 distinct CDR3 sequences, approximately 18% being singletons. Study results and caveats: Clonal second-wave expansions that peaked on day 37 had unconfirmed SARS-CoV-2 specificity. A second wave expanding day 15 to 37 was CD4+-biased; contracting clones were balanced. Cross-reactive memory appears to have joined, as suggested by some responding clones showing up in pre-infection memory.

This receptor was taken from a man between 18 and 35 years old who had mild COVID-19 (a few samples of this study predate the infection). Cell type and time point are not known. The V gene is TRBV24-1, the J gene TRBJ2-1; 7 bases are shared with TRBD2. Sequencing used PBMCs or a T cell subset sorted from them (not recorded which). DNA of the CDR3: TGTGCCACCAGTGAGGTGGGGGGGGTCTACAATGAGCAGTTCTTC. Its translation is CATSEVGGVYNEQFF.